Listed below are T cell receptor beta chains from one sample, sequenced in a study of CD8 T cells in Susac syndrome. From the immunoSEQ multiplex PCR reads, TCRdb called clonotypes with MiXCR, one entry per CDR3 protein. Of about 240,000 distinct CDR3 sequences listed, less than 96% are singletons. Sequenced sample: CD4+ T cells from PBMCs. These receptors were taken from a human donor with Susac syndrome. CDR3s include the opening cysteine and the closing phenylalanine or tryptophan. The D gene is left open where the match is weak. Clone size is stated in some rows and not others, as once, few, many or a class when expanded.

clone_size	d_call	v_call	j_call	cdr3_nt	cdr3_aa
.	.	TRBV28	TRBJ2-7	TGTGCCAGCAGGACCCCGAGTTACGAGCAGTACTTC	CASRTPSYEQYF
.	.	TRBV7-6	TRBJ2-3	TGTGCCATCAGGGAGGTTCCGAGCACAGATACGCAGTATTTT	CAIREVPSTDTQYF
.	TRBD1	TRBV3-1	TRBJ1-2	TGTGCCAGCAGCCAAGGTCCGGGACAGTTCTATGGCTACACCTTC	CASSQGPGQFYGYTF
.	.	TRBV9	TRBJ1-2	TGTGCCAGCAGCGCCAACTATGGCTACACCTTC	CASSANYGYTF
.	.	TRBV4-1	TRBJ2-7	TGCGCCAGCAGCCAAGAGCACCACAGATCTTACGAGCAGTACTTC	CASSQEHHRSYEQYF
.	.	TRBV2	TRBJ2-3	TGTGCCAGCAGTGAGACAGATACGCAGTATTTT	CASSETDTQYF
.	.	TRBV30	TRBJ1-2	TGTGCCTGGAGTCGGGGCCAAACCTTCTATGGCTACACCTTC	CAWSRGQTFYGYTF
.	TRBD1	TRBV29-1	TRBJ2-7	TGCAGCGCCAAGACAGGGCGCGAGCAGTACTTC	CSAKTGREQYF
few	TRBD2	TRBV14	TRBJ2-7	TGTGCCAGCAGCCCTAGCGGCTACGAGCAGTACTTC	CASSPSGYEQYF
.	.	TRBV30	TRBJ1-1	TGTGCCTGGAGTGTCGGTAGGACTGAAGCTTTCTTT	CAWSVGRTEAFF
.	TRBD2	TRBV29-1	TRBJ2-5	TGCAGCGTTGACCTTGGACTAGAGTGGGAGACCCAGTACTTC	CSVDLGLEWETQYF
.	TRBD1	TRBV29-1	TRBJ2-1	TGCAGCGTCGCCGACAGGGTCCCCTACAATGAGCAGTTCTTC	CSVADRVPYNEQFF
.	TRBD1	TRBV30	TRBJ2-7	TGTGCCTGCCCGGGACAGGGTGGCTACGAGCAGTACTTC	CACPGQGGYEQYF
.	.	TRBV15	TRBJ1-2	TGTGCCACCAGCAGAGATCCCCCAGGGTTGGGGTATGGCTACACCTTC	CATSRDPPGLGYGYTF
.	TRBD1	TRBV28	TRBJ1-2	TGTGCCAGCAGTTTGCCCCAGGGGGCTAGCTATGGCTACACCTTC	CASSLPQGASYGYTF